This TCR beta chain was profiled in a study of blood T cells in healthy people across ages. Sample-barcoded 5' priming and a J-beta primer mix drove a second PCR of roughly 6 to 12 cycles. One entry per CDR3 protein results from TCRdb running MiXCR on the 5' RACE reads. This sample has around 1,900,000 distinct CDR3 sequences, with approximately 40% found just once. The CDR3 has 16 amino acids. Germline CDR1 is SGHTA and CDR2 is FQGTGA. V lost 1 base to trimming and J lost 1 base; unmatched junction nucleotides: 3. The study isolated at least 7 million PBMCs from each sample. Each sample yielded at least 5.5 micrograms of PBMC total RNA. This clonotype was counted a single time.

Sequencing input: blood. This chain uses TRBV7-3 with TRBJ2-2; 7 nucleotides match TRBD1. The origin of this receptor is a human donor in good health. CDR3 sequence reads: CASSLIGGGNTGELFF. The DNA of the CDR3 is TGTGCCAGCAGCTTAATAGGGGGCGGGAACACCGGGGAGCTGTTTTTT.